This T cell receptor beta chain was identified in a study of Graves' ophthalmopathy and Graves' hyperthyroidism. Study-wide context: The blood sample was drawn at first diagnosis and before any treatment. Study-level findings and limits: Between ophthalmopathy and stable hyperthyroidism, a 13-signature model drew a separation with roughly 85% sensitivity and 75% to 82% specificity.

The V end lost 4 bases, the J end lost 5 bases, and 16 bases lay between the germline ends. Per the germline V gene, CDR1 is SGHRS and CDR2 is YFSETQ. This CDR3 is built from 14 residues. Researchers took RNA transcripts and amplified TCR beta CDR3 regions from them. The first-round RT-PCR employed HTBI primers together with the Qiagen OneStep RT-PCR kit. A multiplex PCR was then performed as the second round. TCRdb reanalysed the multiplex PCR reads using MiXCR and keeps one entry per CDR3 protein. The table includes hundreds of thousands of distinct CDR3 sequences, roughly two fifths detected once. This clonotype came up many times. The antigen is unknown. Moderately to severely active ophthalmopathy under 3 months, CAS at least 3, NOSPECS at least 4. The diagnosis was founded upon clinical symptoms, serum thyroxine, TRAb, thyroid ultrasound and orbital computed tomography.

This receptor was taken from an adult man with Graves' ophthalmopathy. Sequences were obtained from peripheral blood. This chain connects TRBV5-1 to TRBJ2-7; possibly TRBD2 for D (5 bases). CDR3 in amino acids: CASSLSAPGDEQYF. The DNA of the CDR3 is TGCGCCAGCAGCCTTAGCGCGCCTGGGGACGAGCAGTACTTC. The variable domain in full, with the rest retrieved from reference TRBV5-1 and TRBJ2-7, is KAGVTQTPRYLIKTRGQQVTLSCSPISGHRSVSWYQQTPGQGLQFLFEYFSETQRNKGNFPGRFSGRQFSNSRSEMNVSTLELGDSALYLCASSLSAPGDEQYFGPGTRLTVT.